The 4 T cell receptor beta chains below were found in one sample sequenced in a study of T cell responses to AZD1222 COVID-19 vaccine. Clones were read by immunoSEQ multiplex PCR, and TCRdb kept only the in-frame ones, dropping some. The sample carries more than 70,000 clones, roughly 85% recorded once. The sequences come from peripheral blood, collected 28 days after the second AZD1222 dose. Receptors were obtained from an adult who received the AZD1222 COVID-19 vaccine.

This rearrangement joins TRBV11-1 to TRBJ1-2; possible D gene TRBD1, 5 bases. CDR1 and CDR2 from the germline V gene are SGHAT and FQDESV (reference sequence). The CDR3 consists of 14 residues. Trimming cost V 5 bases and J 0 bases, with 10 bases left between them. CDR3 protein: CASSKDTANYGYTF. CDR3 in DNA: TGTGCCAGCAGCAAGGACACTGCTAACTATGGCTACACCTTC. Filled out from reference TRBV11-1 and TRBJ1-2, the complete variable domain reads EAEVAQSPRYKITEKSQAVAFWCDPISGHATLYWYRQILGQGPELLVQFQDESVVDDSQLPKDRFSAERLKGVDSTLKIQPAELGDSAMYLCASSKDTANYGYTFGSGTRLTVV.

For the CDR3, the DNA is TGTGCCAGCAGTGGTACTCAGTACACCGGGGAGCTGTTTTTT. Translation: CASSGTQYTGELFF. The chain couples TRBV27 to TRBJ2-2; D is unclear. Trimming left V 5 bases short and J 3 bases short, with 10 bases between. Germline-derived CDR1 and CDR2 are MNHEY and SMNVEV (reference sequence). This CDR3 has 14 amino acids.

The chain recombines TRBV5-4 with TRBJ2-2; D may match TRBD1 or TRBD2 (5 bases each). Between the trimmed V and J ends, which lost 4 bases and 9 bases, there was a span of 13 bases. The CDR3 loop spans 13 amino acids. Germline lookup yields CDR1 SGHNT and CDR2 YYREEE (reference sequence). In DNA, the CDR3 is TGTGCCAGCAGCGGGGACCGCGCGAGGGAGCTGTTTTTT. Translation gives CASSGDRARELFF.

V usage is TRBV9 and J usage is TRBJ2-1; D remains ambiguous. The germline CDR1 and CDR2 sequences are SGDLS and YYNGEE. This CDR3 spans 15 amino acids. V was pared by 3 bases and J by 5 bases, with 15 bases between. In DNA form, the CDR3 reads TGTGCCAGCAGCGAGGGTCTGGCGAGTCACAATGAGCAGTTCTTC. Its protein is CASSEGLASHNEQFF. The complete variable domain, with remaining parts taken from reference TRBV9 and TRBJ2-1, reads DSGVTQTPKHLITATGQRVTLRCSPRSGDLSVYWYQQSLDQGLQFLIQYYNGEERAKGNILERFSAQQFPDLHSELNLSSLELGDSALYFCASSEGLASHNEQFFGPGTRLTVL.